This T cell receptor (beta chain) stems from a study of shared T cell receptors in the human thymus (dated by TCRdb to the early 2020s). Turning to the overall study: The study examined how self-reactive, shared T-cell receptor alpha chains are generated in the human thymus.

Points on this clone: Its cognate antigen has yet to be identified. Base qualities are not at hand, and no much larger clone is one base apart.

Receptor amplification or capture employed the immunoSEQ multiplex PCR assay. As stored in TCRdb, this immuneACCESS dataset retains in-frame rearrangements with V and J assigned. A fraction of the clones does not appear; measured against another copy, unresolved V genes explain less than half of the discrepancy, and the remainder lacks a known reason. Within this sample are hundreds of thousands of clones, with about 90% of them counted one time only. Of the sample, approximately 0.0097% is held by the ten largest clones. The germline V gene yields MGHRA for CDR1 and YSYEKL for CDR2. From the cysteine through the phenylalanine, the CDR3 covers 16 amino acids. The CDR3 DNA has 48 bases and is translated from base 1. Another study also made use of these data, one on human thymus T cells. As that second paper reports: The donors were immunologically healthy infants in Finland who had open corrective cardiac surgery for congenital heart defects. Thymus tissue was obtained as surgical resects removed during corrective cardiac surgery. Biased V and J gene segment usage appeared to be present in both thymic and peripheral blood repertoires. The related research reported highly overlapping thymic TCR repertoires among unrelated individuals. TCR alpha and beta repertoires from about 8 infant thymus samples and a few related peripheral blood samples were characterized in the study. The cohort included about 6 male and a couple of female infants, with donor ages spanning 7 to 244 days. After being mechanically released from the tissue, thymocytes were kept at -70 degrees C in pellets of roughly 10-30 million cells. Genomic DNA was extracted from frozen cell pellets with a QIAsymphony instrument. Using the immunoSEQ multiplex PCR assay, the TCRB and TCRAD loci were amplified from a standardized quantity of quality-controlled genomic DNA. Amplicons spanned the V(D)J region at a length sufficient to cover the CDR3 and identify V and J genes. Amplicon sequencing was performed on an Illumina platform through the commercial immunoSEQ service. Primer bias and sequencing errors were corrected using previously described methods, and TCRAD and TCRB definitions followed the IMGT database. Analysis of the repertoires was done with immunoSEQ Analyzer 3.0 and VDJTools and included basic statistics, V/J segment usage, diversity estimates, rarefaction and pairwise overlap. To estimate diversity, the Chao1, ChaoE, Efron-Thisted, Shannon and inverse Simpson indices were applied, and diversity was also estimated on datasets down-sampled to the smallest sample. Repertoire overlap was determined by strict matching of CDR3 nucleotide sequence, V gene and J gene, and Jaccard-based multidimensional scaling clustering was applied. On average, roughly 800,000 unique TCRB clonotypes were obtained from thymus samples, compared with 70,000 to 100,000 from blood samples.

This chain joins TRBV4-1 to TRBJ2-5, with 8 middle bases fitting TRBD2. The end of the DNA aligns better with TRBJ2-7, so the J call may be wrong. Sequenced sample: thymocytes. The receptor was isolated from a boy younger than two with a congenital heart defect. Donor details come from another sample of the same person, matched by shared clones. For the CDR3, the sequence is CASSQRPTSGSYEQYF. The DNA is TGCGCCAGCAGCCAGAGACCTACTAGCGGTAGCTACGAGCAGTACTTC.